The clone carrying this T cell receptor (beta chain) turned up a few times. The target antigen is unknown. The source of the sample is a study of response to subunit inactivated influenza vaccine. Notes on the study in general: Authors suggested each seasonal flu vaccination may recruit only limited numbers of new T cells.

TCRdb passed the RT-PCR reads through MiXCR, listing each CDR3 protein once. This repertoire shows over 650,000 distinct CDR3 sequences, around 20% found once; its top ten account for approximately 10%. The clonotype originates from a man over 45 who received an inactivated influenza vaccine. The starting material was PBMCs from blood, obtained 4 to 6 days after vaccination.

In DNA form, the CDR3 reads TGCAGTGCTAGAGATTCCGGACTAGGCGCGAATGAGCAGTTCTTC. This gives the protein CSARDSGLGANEQFF. The rearrangement links TRBV20-1 to TRBJ2-1, with TRBD2 identical over 7 bases. With V trimmed by 0 bases and J by 7 bases, 9 bases remained unmatched. This CDR3 has 15 amino acids. Germline values: CDR1 DFQATT, CDR2 SNEGSKA (reference sequence).